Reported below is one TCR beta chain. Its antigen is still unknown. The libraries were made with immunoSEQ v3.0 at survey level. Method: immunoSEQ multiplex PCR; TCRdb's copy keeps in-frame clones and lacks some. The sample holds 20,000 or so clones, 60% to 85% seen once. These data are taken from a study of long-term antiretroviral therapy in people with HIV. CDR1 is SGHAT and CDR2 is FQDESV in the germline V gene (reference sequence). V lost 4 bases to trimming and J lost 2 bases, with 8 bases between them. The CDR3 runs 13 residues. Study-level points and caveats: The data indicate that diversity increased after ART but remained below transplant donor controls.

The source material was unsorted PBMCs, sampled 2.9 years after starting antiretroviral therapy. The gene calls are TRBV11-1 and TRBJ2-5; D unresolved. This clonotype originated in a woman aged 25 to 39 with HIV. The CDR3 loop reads CASSSDSQETQYF. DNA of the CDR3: TGTGCCAGCAGCTCCGACTCTCAAGAGACCCAGTACTTC.